Listed below are T cell receptor beta chains from one sample, sequenced in a study of blood T cell repertoires in COVID-19. Measured with immunoSEQ multiplex PCR; TCRdb has only the in-frame clones, and not every one. Of hundreds of thousands of clones in the sample, about 87% are singletons; the top ten hold about 3%. The sample comprised PBMCs or T cells enriched from blood (not recorded which). These receptors came from a woman aged 45-60 years who had recovered from COVID-19. Each CDR3 is given with its conserved first and last residue. A D gene is named only where the DNA matches it firmly. Clone size appears in some rows only: once, few, many, or a class for an expanded clone.

V gene	clone size	D gene	J gene	CDR3 DNA	CDR3 protein
TRBV5-1	-	-	TRBJ2-1	TGCGCCAGCAGCCGAGATTGGTTTCGTGGTAATGAGCAGTTCTTC	CASSRDWFRGNEQFF
TRBV9	-	TRBD1	TRBJ1-3	TGTGCCAGCAGCGCCAAGGGGGCTGGCAACACCATATATTTT	CASSAKGAGNTIYF
TRBV5-1	once	TRBD2	TRBJ2-2	TGCGCCAGCAGTGGACTAGCGGGAGGTACCGGGGAGCTGTTTTTT	CASSGLAGGTGELFF
TRBV18	-	TRBD1	TRBJ1-2	TGTGCCAGCTCACCAGGGGACAGGGGCGGCTACACCTTC	CASSPGDRGGYTF
TRBV7-2	-	TRBD2	TRBJ2-1	TGTGCCAGCAGCCAAGGACTAGCGCGAGGTAGTGAGCAGTTCTTC	CASSQGLARGSEQFF
TRBV20-1	-	-	TRBJ2-3	TGCAGTGCTAGTCGGGGAGGCACAGATACGCAGTATTTT	CSASRGGTDTQYF
TRBV7-2	-	TRBD1	TRBJ2-5	TGTGCCAGCAGCTTAGGGGACAGATCTGGGGAGACCCAGTACTTC	CASSLGDRSGETQYF
TRBV19	-	TRBD1	TRBJ1-6	TGTGCCAGTAAGGGACAGGGTGATTCACCCCTCCACTTT	CASKGQGDSPLHF
TRBV9	-	TRBD1	TRBJ1-1	TGTGCCAGCAGCCCGACCGGACAGGTTTTCGGCACTGAAGCTTTCTTT	CASSPTGQVFGTEAFF
TRBV18	-	-	TRBJ1-5	TGTGCCAGCTCACCAGATCAGGAACAGCCCCAGCATTTT	CASSPDQEQPQHF
TRBV30	few	-	TRBJ2-2	TGTGCCTGGAGGCGGGACGTAAACACCGGGGAGCTGTTTTTT	CAWRRDVNTGELFF
TRBV6-1	-	-	TRBJ1-5	TGTGCCAGCAGTGAAATGGCGGTGTTCTATCAGCCCCAGCATTTT	CASSEMAVFYQPQHF
TRBV21-1	-	-	TRBJ1-3	TGTGCCAGCAGCGCGACAGGGTGGGGAAACACCATATATTTT	CASSATGWGNTIYF
TRBV5-1	-	TRBD2	TRBJ2-1	TGCGCCAGCAGCCGGCCAAGGACGGAGACTAGCGGGAGGGTAAATGAGCAGTTCTTC	CASSRPRTETSGRVNEQFF
TRBV9	-	-	TRBJ2-2	TGTGCCAGCAGCGCCGACACATACACCGGGGAGCTGTTTTTT	CASSADTYTGELFF